Given below is one TCR beta chain in context. Some clones are missing from TCRdb's copy, which holds only in-frame ones; the method was immunoSEQ multiplex PCR. This table holds around 31,000 clones, around nine tenths found once. This sample stems from a study of OX40 agonist ivuxolimab in advanced cancers. Collection of blood occurred at baseline, at cycle 4 day 1, and at cycle 7 day 1. V dropped 6 bases and J dropped 3; count of bases not matched to a gene: 5. The CDR3 totals 13 residues. The germline CDR1 and CDR2 sequences are LNHDA and SQIVND (reference sequence). The source is an adult with an advanced solid tumor such as melanoma, head and neck, liver or kidney cancer. The input for sequencing was CD4+ or CD8+ T cells sorted from blood, taken in a trial of the OX40 agonist ivuxolimab. This sequence joins TRBV19 and TRBJ2-7, with 7 bases lining up with TRBD2. The CDR3 is CASRSSGDYEQYF. The CDR3 DNA reads as TGTGCCAGTAGGTCGAGCGGGGACTACGAGCAGTACTTC.